These T cell receptor beta chains were read from a single sample in a study of siplizumab effects on memory and regulatory T cells. TCRdb keeps only in-frame clones here, not all; method: immunoSEQ multiplex PCR. The sample holds tens of thousands of clones, 91% seen once. Sequencing was carried out using CD8+ T cells sorted from blood. Every receptor here comes from a human donor in good health. CDR3s leave out the opening cysteine and the closing phenylalanine or tryptophan.

V: TRBV19; J: TRBJ1-5; CDR3: ASSVWTGGNQPQH
V: TRBV14; J: TRBJ2-3; CDR3: ASSQETGILYTDTQY
V: TRBV11-2; J: TRBJ1-1; CDR3: ASIISGTAMNTEAF
V: TRBV5-1; J: TRBJ2-5; CDR3: ASSLGTGNQETQY
V: TRBV19; J: TRBJ2-3; CDR3: ASSIGSGYSTDTQY
V: TRBV7-2; J: TRBJ2-7; CDR3: ASSLAPGLAVYEQY
V: TRBV29-1; J: TRBJ2-2; CDR3: SVEKGWGTGELF
V: TRBV19; J: TRBJ1-2; CDR3: ASSREQGLYGYT
V: TRBV9; J: TRBJ2-1; CDR3: ASSVGSGGGYNEQF
V: TRBV4-1; J: TRBJ2-3; CDR3: ASSQVVAGGPEFSDTQY
V: TRBV5-6; J: TRBJ2-3; CDR3: ASSFWGGSTDTQY
V: TRBV5-1; J: TRBJ2-7; CDR3: ASSGGDGYEQY
V: TRBV7-9; J: TRBJ2-1; CDR3: ASSPRDRLFDEQF
V: TRBV13; J: TRBJ2-1; CDR3: ASTLEAYNEQF
V: TRBV27; J: TRBJ2-7; CDR3: ASSRTSGSFSYEQY
V: TRBV29-1; J: TRBJ1-1; CDR3: SETQGLATEAF
V: TRBV4-1; J: TRBJ2-7; CDR3: ASSLGTSGSNEQY
V: TRBV14; J: TRBJ2-2; CDR3: ASSQDHFGYQGAGELF
V: TRBV19; J: TRBJ2-7; CDR3: ASSIGYEQY
V: TRBV7-6; J: TRBJ2-2; CDR3: ASSQGAKYSGELF
V: TRBV30; J: TRBJ1-4; CDR3: AWRESSGAANEKLF
V: TRBV5-1; J: TRBJ1-1; CDR3: ASSAGQGLNTEAF
V: TRBV2; J: TRBJ1-5; CDR3: ASSFIRDYSNQPQH
V: TRBV4-1; J: TRBJ2-7; CDR3: ASSQGWVASYEQY
V: TRBV7-2; J: TRBJ2-3; CDR3: ASSLAGLLSTDTQY
V: TRBV6-5; J: TRBJ2-7; CDR3: ASIELGPSYEQY
V: TRBV14; J: TRBJ1-1; CDR3: ASSQDYSGFGTEAF
V: TRBV27; J: TRBJ1-6; CDR3: ASSPGLHNSPLH
V: TRBV12-5; J: TRBJ1-2; CDR3: ASGLGGQESNYGYT
V: TRBV14; J: TRBJ2-7; CDR3: ASSHTTFSYEQY
V: TRBV29-1; J: TRBJ2-1; CDR3: SVEGLAGGPRYNEQF
V: TRBV6-4; J: TRBJ1-3; CDR3: ASSDGLGTIY
V: TRBV7-3; J: TRBJ1-1; CDR3: ASSLTSSGANTEAF
V: TRBV7-9; J: TRBJ2-7; CDR3: ASSSATGTETYEQY
V: TRBV27; J: TRBJ2-1; CDR3: ASRGLAGGPYNEQF
V: TRBV6-6; J: TRBJ1-5; CDR3: ASALMNSNQPQH
V: TRBV9; J: TRBJ1-6; CDR3: ASAGTGSTPLH
V: TRBV5-6; J: TRBJ1-5; CDR3: ASSLFLSNQPQH
V: TRBV5-1; J: -; CDR3: ASSLVDRGTYEQY
V: TRBV4-2; J: TRBJ2-7; CDR3: ASSNNYEQY
V: TRBV9; J: TRBJ1-1; CDR3: ASSTGQPNTEAF
V: TRBV7-9; J: TRBJ1-2; CDR3: ASSPPFPTADYGYT
V: TRBV29-1; J: TRBJ1-5; CDR3: SVEERFRNQPQH
V: TRBV5-1; J: TRBJ2-7; CDR3: ASSFSSSAPYEQY
V: TRBV19; J: TRBJ1-2; CDR3: ASNPTASYGYT
V: TRBV2; J: TRBJ2-7; CDR3: ASRGRTASYEQY
V: TRBV4-1; J: TRBJ2-1; CDR3: ASSGLAGGFGEQF